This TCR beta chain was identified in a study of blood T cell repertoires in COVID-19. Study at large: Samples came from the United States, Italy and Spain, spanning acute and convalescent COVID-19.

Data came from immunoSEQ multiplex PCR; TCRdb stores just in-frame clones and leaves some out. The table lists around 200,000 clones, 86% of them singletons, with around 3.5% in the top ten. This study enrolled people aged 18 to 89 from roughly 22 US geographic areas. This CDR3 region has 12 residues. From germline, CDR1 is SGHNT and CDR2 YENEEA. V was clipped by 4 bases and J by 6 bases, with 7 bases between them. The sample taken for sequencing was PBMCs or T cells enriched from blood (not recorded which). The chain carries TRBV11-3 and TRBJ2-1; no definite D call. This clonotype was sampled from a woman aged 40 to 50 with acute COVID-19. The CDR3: CASSSNSNEQFF. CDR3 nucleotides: TGTGCCAGCAGCTCCAACAGCAATGAGCAGTTCTTC.